This section outlines one TCR beta chain sequence together with its context. The source of the sample is a study of blood T cell repertoires in COVID-19. Study context: Whether acute or convalescent, the COVID-19 samples came from the United States, Italy and Spain.

Methods used by the authors: Amplified reference gene primers provided the basis for estimating nucleated cell counts. Profiled with immunoSEQ multiplex PCR; TCRdb holds only in-frame clones, not every one. The V and J calls and clone size are taken from that table; D and trimming were inferred from the DNA. The data contain 75,000 to 90,000 clones, around 90% of them singletons. The length of the CDR3 is 14 residues. Trimming took 0 bases from V and 6 from J, leaving 8 bases between them. The germline CDR1 and CDR2 sequences are SGHTA and FQGNSA. This clonotype originated in a man aged 18 to 29 with COVID-19, enrolled during active disease. The material sequenced was peripheral blood. The chain carries TRBV7-2 and TRBJ2-2; no definite D call. CDR3 loop: CASSLAGSAGELFF. CDR3 nucleotides: TGTGCCAGCAGCTTAGCCGGGTCCGCCGGGGAGCTGTTTTTT.